Shown below are 4 T cell receptor beta chains from a single sample sequenced in a study of cytomegalovirus exposure and HLA in healthy donors. The primer mix had 60 Vbeta and 13 Jbeta primers. Using immunoSEQ multiplex PCR, the repertoire was profiled, and TCRdb retains in-frame clones only, with some absent. The data show 180,000 or so clones, around 76% seen once. The sample comprised PBMCs. The receptors stem from a woman younger than 45 in good health and CMV-seropositive.

The rearrangement links TRBV19 to TRBJ2-1; D perhaps matches TRBD2 (7 bases). The CDR3 is 14 residues long. V was trimmed by 7 bases and J by 7 bases, leaving 17 bases between them. The germline V gene has CDR1 LNHDA and CDR2 SQIVND (reference sequence). Here the CDR3 DNA reads TGTGCCAGTACCCTACGGGGGGCCTCGAATGAGCAGTTCTTC. It translates to CASTLRGASNEQFF. The full variable domain, with the rest looked up from reference TRBV19 and TRBJ2-1, is DGGITQSPKYLFRKEGQNVTLSCEQNLNHDAMYWYRQDPGQGLRLIYYSQIVNDFQKGDIAEGYSVSREKKESFPLTVTSAQKNPTAFYLCASTLRGASNEQFFGPGTRLTVL.

This chain uses TRBV7-2 with TRBJ2-1; possible D gene TRBD2, 6 bases. Trimming stripped 7 bases from V and 4 bases from J, with 17 bases between. The CDR3 consists of 15 residues. Per germline, CDR1 SGHTA and CDR2 FQGNSA. In nucleotides, the CDR3 is TGTGCCAGCAAAATTAATAGCGGAGAATACAATGAGCAGTTCTTC. Its translation is CASKINSGEYNEQFF.

The genes are TRBV27 and TRBJ2-5; no firm D call. Per the germline V gene, CDR1 is MNHEY and CDR2 is SMNVEV (reference sequence). The V gene lost 2 bases and the J gene lost 3 bases, with 7 bases spanning the gap. The CDR3 consists of 13 residues. The CDR3 nucleotides read TGTGCCAGCAGTTTAGGGCAGAAAGAGACCCAGTACTTC. Translation: CASSLGQKETQYF.

V usage is TRBV7-2 and J usage is TRBJ2-7; unclear D gene. The CDR3 is made up of 14 amino acids. The V gene lost 2 bases and the J gene lost 6 bases, with 14 bases spanning the gap. Germline CDR1 reads SGHTA; CDR2 reads FQGNSA. CDR3 protein: CASSLRGNPTEQYF. The CDR3 nucleotides are TGTGCCAGCAGCTTACGAGGAAACCCAACCGAGCAGTACTTC.